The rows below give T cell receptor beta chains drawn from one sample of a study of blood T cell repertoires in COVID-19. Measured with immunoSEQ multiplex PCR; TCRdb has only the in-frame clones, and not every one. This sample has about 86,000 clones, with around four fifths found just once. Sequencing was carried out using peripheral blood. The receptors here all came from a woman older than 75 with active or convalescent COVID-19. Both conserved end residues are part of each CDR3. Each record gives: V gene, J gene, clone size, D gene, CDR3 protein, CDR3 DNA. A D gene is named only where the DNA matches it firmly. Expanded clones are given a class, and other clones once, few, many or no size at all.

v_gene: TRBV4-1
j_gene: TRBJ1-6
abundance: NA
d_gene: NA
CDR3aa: CASSLGGSVLSPLHF
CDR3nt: TGCGCCAGCAGCCTGGGGGGGTCGGTTTTGTCACCCCTCCACTTT

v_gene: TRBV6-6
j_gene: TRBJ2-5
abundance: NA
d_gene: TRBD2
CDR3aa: CASSPWTSGGAGETQYF
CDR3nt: TGTGCCAGCAGTCCTTGGACTAGCGGGGGGGCCGGTGAGACCCAGTACTTC

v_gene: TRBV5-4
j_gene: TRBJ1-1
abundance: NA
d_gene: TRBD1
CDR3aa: CASSQTGADTEAFF
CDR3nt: TGTGCCAGCAGCCAGACAGGGGCGGACACTGAAGCTTTCTTT

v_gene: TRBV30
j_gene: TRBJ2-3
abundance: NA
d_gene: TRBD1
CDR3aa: CAWSAATGRTQYF
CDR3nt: TGTGCCTGGAGTGCCGCGACAGGGCGTACGCAGTATTTT

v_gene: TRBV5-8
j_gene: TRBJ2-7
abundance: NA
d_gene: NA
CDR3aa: CASGEGVSTGEQYF
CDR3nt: TGTGCCAGCGGCGAAGGGGTGTCCACGGGCGAGCAGTACTTC

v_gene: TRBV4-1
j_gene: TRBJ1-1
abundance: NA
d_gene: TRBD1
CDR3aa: CASSQDLRIRGQGDTEAFF
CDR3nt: TGCGCCAGCAGCCAAGATCTTCGGATACGAGGACAGGGAGACACTGAAGCTTTCTTT

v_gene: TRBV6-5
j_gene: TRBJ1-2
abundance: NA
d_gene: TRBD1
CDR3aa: CASSPGQGALSYTF
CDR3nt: TGTGCCAGCAGCCCCGGACAGGGGGCTTTGAGCTACACCTTC

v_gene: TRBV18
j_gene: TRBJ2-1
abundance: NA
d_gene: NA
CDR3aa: CASSPSRRQITNEQFF
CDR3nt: TGTGCCAGCTCACCATCTCGCCGACAGATAACGAATGAGCAGTTCTTC

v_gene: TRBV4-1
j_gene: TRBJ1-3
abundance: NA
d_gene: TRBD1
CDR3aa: CASSQEGGQAAGNTIYF
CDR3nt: TGCGCCAGCAGCCAAGAGGGGGGACAGGCCGCTGGAAACACCATATATTTT

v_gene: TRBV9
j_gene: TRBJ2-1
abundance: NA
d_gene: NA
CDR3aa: CASSVRGDTSYNEQFF
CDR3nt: TGTGCCAGCAGCGTACGGGGTGACACTTCCTACAATGAGCAGTTCTTC

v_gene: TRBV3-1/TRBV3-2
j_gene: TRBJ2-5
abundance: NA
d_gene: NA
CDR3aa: CASSQAPSSEETQYF
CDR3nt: TGTGCCAGCAGCCAAGCGCCCAGTTCAGAAGAGACCCAGTACTTC

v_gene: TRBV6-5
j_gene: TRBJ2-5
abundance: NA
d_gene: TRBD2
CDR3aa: CASSWTRQGQETQYF
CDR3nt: TGTGCCAGCAGCTGGACTAGGCAAGGGCAAGAGACCCAGTACTTC

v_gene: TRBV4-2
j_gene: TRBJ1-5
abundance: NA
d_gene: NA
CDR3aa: CASSQEAELGTGHFQPQHF
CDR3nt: TGTGCCAGCAGCCAAGAGGCTGAGCTTGGGACTGGTCACTTTCAGCCCCAGCATTTT

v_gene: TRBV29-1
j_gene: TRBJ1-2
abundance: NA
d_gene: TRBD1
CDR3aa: CSVDRGLDGYTF
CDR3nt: TGCAGCGTGGACAGGGGGCTAGATGGCTACACCTTC

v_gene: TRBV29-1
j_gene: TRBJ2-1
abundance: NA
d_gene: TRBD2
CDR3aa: CSVGGTSGTYNEQFF
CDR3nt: TGCAGCGTAGGGGGGACTAGCGGGACCTACAATGAGCAGTTCTTC

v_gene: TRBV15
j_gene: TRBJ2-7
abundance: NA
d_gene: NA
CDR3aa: CATSRDSGSYYEQYF
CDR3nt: TGTGCCACCAGCAGAGATTCAGGTTCTTACTACGAGCAGTACTTC

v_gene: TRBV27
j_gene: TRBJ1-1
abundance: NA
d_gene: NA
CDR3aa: CASSFTLGGSNTEAFF
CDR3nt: TGTGCCAGCAGTTTTACGTTGGGAGGGTCGAACACTGAAGCTTTCTTT

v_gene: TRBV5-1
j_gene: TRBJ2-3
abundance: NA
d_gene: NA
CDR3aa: CASSLEFSTDTQYF
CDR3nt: TGCGCCAGCAGCTTGGAGTTTAGTACAGATACGCAGTATTTT

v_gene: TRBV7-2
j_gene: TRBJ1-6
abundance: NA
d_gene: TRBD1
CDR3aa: CASSLDFTTGNGPLHF
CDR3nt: TGTGCCAGCAGCTTAGATTTTACGACAGGGAACGGTCCCCTCCACTTT

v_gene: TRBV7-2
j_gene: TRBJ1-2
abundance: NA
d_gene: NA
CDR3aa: CASSSFSGGGAWRNGYTF
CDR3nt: TGTGCCAGCAGCTCCTTTAGCGGTGGGGGGGCATGGAGGAATGGCTACACCTTC

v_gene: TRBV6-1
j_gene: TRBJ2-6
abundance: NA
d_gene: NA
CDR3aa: CASSVALPGGSGANVLTF
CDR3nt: TGTGCCAGCAGTGTGGCTCTCCCCGGGGGCTCTGGGGCCAACGTCCTGACTTTC

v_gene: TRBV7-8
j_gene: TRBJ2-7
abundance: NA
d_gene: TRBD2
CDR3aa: CASSLGAGGSAYEQYF
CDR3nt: TGTGCCAGCAGCTTAGGAGCGGGGGGATCCGCCTACGAGCAGTACTTC

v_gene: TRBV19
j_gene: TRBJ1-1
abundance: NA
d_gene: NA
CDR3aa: CASSMEGTINTEAFF
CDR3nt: TGTGCCAGTAGTATGGAGGGGACTATAAACACTGAAGCTTTCTTT

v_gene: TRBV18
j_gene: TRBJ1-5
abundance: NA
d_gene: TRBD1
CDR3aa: CASSPMGQGNQPQHF
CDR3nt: TGTGCCAGCTCACCTATGGGACAGGGCAATCAGCCCCAGCATTTT

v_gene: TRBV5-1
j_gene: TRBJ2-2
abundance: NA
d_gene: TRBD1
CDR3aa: CASSLDPGGVTGELFF
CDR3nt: TGCGCCAGCAGCTTGGACCCAGGGGGAGTCACCGGGGAGCTGTTTTTT

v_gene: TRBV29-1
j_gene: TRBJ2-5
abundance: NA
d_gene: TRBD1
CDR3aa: CSVGDRGFLETQYF
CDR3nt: TGCAGCGTGGGAGACAGGGGGTTTCTAGAGACCCAGTACTTC

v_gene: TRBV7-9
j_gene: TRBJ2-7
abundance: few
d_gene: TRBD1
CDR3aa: CASSSGQGSEQYF
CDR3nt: TGTGCCAGCAGCTCGGGACAGGGTTCCGAGCAGTACTTC

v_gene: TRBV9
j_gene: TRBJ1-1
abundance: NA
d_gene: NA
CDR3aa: CASSVTVNTEAFF
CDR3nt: TGTGCCAGCAGCGTAACAGTTAACACTGAAGCTTTCTTT

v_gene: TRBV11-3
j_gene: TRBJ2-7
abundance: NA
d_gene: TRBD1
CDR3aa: CASSSGTGRYEQYF
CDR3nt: TGTGCCAGCAGCTCCGGGACAGGGAGGTACGAGCAGTACTTC

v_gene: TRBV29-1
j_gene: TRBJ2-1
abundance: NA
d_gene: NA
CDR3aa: CSVAQGIDNEQFF
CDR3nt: TGCAGCGTTGCGCAGGGAATTGACAATGAGCAGTTCTTC

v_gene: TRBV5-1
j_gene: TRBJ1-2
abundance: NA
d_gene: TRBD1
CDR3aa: CASSLGVGQVLYGYTF
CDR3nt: TGCGCCAGCAGCTTGGGGGTCGGACAGGTTCTTTATGGCTACACCTTC

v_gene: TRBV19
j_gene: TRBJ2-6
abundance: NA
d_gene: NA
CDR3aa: CASSSWGSNSGANVLTF
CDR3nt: TGTGCCAGTAGTTCCTGGGGCAGCAACTCTGGGGCCAACGTCCTGACTTTC

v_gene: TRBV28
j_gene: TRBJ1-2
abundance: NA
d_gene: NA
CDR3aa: CASSSPSGSHGYTF
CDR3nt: TGTGCCAGCAGTTCCCCGTCAGGGTCCCATGGCTACACCTTC

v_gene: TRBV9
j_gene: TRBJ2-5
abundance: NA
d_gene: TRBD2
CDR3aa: CASTISAGEGETQYF
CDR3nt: TGTGCCAGCACCATTAGCGCGGGGGAGGGGGAGACCCAGTACTTC